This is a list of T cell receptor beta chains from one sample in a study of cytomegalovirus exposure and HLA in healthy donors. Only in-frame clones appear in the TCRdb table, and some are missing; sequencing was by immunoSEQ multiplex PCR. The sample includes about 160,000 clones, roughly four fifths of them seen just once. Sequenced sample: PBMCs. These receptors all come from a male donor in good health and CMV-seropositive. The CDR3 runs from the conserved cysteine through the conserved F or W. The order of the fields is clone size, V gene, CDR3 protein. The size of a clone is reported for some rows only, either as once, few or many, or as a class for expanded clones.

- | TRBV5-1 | CATRDREYNEQFF
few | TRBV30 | CAWSGQGGGYTF
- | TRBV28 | CASSHSPTRTGGLPLHF
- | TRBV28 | CASSLSGLEQYF
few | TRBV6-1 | CASSELGRGEQYF
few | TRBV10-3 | CAISDLAGGLYEQYF
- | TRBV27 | CASSPRQANYGYTF
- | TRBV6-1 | CASSDFTGRTEAFF
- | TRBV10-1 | CASSPGLVGNRNEQFF
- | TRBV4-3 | CASSQGAGSYEQYF
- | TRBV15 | CATSPPGRSRLGYAF
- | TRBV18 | CASLGTSGVQQYF
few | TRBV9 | CASSVAQGGYEQYF
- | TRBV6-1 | CASTTGGYGYTF
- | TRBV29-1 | CSVAGQGGDEQFF
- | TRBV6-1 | CASRHTSGSNNEQFF
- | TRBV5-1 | CASSFSGDTYEQYF
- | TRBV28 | CASTSRPGLAALNSYEQYF
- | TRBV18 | CASSPRGEDGYTF
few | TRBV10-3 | CASSPTGRLYGYTF
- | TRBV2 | CASSGASLNTGELFF
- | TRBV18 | CASSPPGTSAYNEQFF
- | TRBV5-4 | CASIARGHTDTQYF
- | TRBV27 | CASGRDRGYEQYF
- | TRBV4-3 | CASSQSSGATEAFF
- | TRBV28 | CASSRSRGSAFF
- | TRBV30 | CAWISPLGYTF